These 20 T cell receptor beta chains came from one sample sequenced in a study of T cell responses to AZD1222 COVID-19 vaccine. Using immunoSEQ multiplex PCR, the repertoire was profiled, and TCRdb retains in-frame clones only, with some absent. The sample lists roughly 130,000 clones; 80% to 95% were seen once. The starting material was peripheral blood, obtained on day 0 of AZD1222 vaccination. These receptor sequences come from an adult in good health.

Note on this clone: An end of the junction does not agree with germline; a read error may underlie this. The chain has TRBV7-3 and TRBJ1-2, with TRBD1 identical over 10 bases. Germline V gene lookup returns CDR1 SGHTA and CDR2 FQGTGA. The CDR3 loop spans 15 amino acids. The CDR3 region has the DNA TGTGCCAGCAGCTTCTCCGGGACAGGGGCCTATGTCTACACCTTC. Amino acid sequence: CASSFSGTGAYVYTF. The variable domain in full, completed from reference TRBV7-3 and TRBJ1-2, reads GAGVSQTPSNKVTEKGKYVELRCDPISGHTALYWYRQSLGQGPEFLIYFQGTGAADDSGLPNDRFFAVRPEGSVSTLKIQRTERGDSAVYLCASSFSGTGAYVYTFGSGTRLTVV.

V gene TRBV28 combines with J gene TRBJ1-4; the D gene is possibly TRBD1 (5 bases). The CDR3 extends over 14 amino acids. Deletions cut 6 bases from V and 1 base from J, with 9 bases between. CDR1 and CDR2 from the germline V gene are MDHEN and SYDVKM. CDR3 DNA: TGTGCCAGCAGAGGGCAGGGAACTAATGAAAAACTGTTTTTT. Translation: CASRGQGTNEKLFF.

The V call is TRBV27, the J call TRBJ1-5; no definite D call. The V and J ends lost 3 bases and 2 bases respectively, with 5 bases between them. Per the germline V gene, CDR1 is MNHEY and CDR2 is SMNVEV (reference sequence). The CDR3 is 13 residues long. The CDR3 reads CASSFSGNQPQHF. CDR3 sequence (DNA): TGTGCCAGCAGTTTCTCGGGCAATCAGCCCCAGCATTTT.

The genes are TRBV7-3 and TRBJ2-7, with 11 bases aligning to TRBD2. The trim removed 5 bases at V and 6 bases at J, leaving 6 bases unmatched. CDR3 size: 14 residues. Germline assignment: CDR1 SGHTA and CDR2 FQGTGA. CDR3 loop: CASSAIAGGSEQYF. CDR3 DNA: TGTGCCAGCAGCGCCATAGCGGGAGGGTCCGAGCAGTACTTC.

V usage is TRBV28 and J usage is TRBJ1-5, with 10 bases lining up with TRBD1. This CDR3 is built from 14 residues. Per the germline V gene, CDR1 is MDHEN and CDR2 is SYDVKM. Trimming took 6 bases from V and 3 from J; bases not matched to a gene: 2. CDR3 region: CASRTGGYNQPQHF. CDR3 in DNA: TGTGCCAGCAGGACAGGGGGCTACAATCAGCCCCAGCATTTT.

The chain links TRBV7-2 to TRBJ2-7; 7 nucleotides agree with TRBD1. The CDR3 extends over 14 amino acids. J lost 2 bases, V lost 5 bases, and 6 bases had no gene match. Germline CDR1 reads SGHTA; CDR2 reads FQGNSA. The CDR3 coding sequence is TGTGCCAGCAGCCCACGACAGGGCCCCTACGAGCAGTACTTC. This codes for CASSPRQGPYEQYF.

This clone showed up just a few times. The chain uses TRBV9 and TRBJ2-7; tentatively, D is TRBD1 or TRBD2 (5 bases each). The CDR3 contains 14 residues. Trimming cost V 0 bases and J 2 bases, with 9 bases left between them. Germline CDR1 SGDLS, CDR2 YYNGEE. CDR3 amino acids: CASSVGDGPYEQYF. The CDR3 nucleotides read TGTGCCAGCAGCGTAGGGGACGGACCCTACGAGCAGTACTTC.

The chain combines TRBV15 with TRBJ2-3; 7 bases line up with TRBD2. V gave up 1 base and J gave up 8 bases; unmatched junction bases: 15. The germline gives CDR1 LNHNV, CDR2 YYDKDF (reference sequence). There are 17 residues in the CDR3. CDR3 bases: TGTGCCACCAGCAGAGCCCCTGGGGAGGGAGTGCGGAGTACGCAGTATTTT. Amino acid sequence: CATSRAPGEGVRSTQYF.

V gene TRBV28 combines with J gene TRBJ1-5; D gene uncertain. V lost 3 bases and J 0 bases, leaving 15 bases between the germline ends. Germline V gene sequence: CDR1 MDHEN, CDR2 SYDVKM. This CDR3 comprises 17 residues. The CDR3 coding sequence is TGTGCCAGCAGTTTTACCGGGAGACAATATAGCAATCAGCCCCAGCATTTT. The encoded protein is CASSFTGRQYSNQPQHF.

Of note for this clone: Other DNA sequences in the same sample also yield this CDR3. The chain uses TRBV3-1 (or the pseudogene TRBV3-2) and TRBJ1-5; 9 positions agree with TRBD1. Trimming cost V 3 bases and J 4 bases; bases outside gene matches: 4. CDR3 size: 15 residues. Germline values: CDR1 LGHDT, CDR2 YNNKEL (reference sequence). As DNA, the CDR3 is TGTGCCAGCAGCCAGGGGACAGGGAGTAATCAGCCCCAGCATTTT. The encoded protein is CASSQGTGSNQPQHF.

The CDR3 protein is CASSPRGGSYNEQFF. CDR3 DNA: TGTGCCAGCAGCCCTCGGGGGGGGTCCTACAATGAGCAGTTCTTC. This chain joins TRBV7-6 and TRBJ2-1, with TRBD2 identical over 8 bases. The germline V gene encodes CDR1 SGHVS and CDR2 FNYEAQ. V lost 5 bases, J lost 1 base, and 4 bases stayed unmatched. The CDR3 consists of 15 residues.

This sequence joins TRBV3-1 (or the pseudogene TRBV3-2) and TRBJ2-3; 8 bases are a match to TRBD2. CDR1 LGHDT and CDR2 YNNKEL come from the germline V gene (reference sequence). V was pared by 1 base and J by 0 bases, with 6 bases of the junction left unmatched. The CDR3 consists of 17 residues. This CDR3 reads CASSQVRPSGSTDTQYF. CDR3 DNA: TGTGCCAGCAGCCAAGTTAGGCCTAGCGGGAGCACAGATACGCAGTATTTT.

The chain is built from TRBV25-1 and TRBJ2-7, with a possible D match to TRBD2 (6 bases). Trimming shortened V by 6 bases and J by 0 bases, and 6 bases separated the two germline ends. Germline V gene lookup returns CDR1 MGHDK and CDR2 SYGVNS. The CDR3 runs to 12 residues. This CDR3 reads CASRGGSYEQYF. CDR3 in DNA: TGTGCCAGCAGGGGGGGCTCCTACGAGCAGTACTTC.

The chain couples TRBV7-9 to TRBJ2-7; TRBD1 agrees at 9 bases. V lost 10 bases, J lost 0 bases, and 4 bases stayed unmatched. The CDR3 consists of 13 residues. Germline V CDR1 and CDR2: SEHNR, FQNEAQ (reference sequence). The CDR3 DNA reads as TGTGCCACCGGGACAGGGAGCTCCTACGAGCAGTACTTC. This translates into CATGTGSSYEQYF.

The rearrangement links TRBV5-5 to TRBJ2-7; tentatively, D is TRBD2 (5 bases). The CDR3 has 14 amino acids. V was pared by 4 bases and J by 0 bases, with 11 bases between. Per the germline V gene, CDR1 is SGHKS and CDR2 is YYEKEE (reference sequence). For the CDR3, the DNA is TGTGCCAGCAGCCTAGAGGGCCCCTCCTACGAGCAGTACTTC. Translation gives CASSLEGPSYEQYF.

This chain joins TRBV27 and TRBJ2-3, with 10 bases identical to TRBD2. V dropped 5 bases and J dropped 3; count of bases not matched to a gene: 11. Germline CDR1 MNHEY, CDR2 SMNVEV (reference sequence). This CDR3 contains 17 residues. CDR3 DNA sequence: TGTGCCAGCAGTCCCCTTCTAGCGGGAGAAGGTACAGATACGCAGTATTTT. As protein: CASSPLLAGEGTDTQYF.

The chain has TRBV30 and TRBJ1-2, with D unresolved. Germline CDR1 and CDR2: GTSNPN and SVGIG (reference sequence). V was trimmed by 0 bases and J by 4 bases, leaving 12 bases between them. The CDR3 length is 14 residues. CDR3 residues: CAWSVAGPSYGYTF. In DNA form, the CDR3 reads TGTGCCTGGAGTGTAGCAGGCCCAAGCTATGGCTACACCTTC.

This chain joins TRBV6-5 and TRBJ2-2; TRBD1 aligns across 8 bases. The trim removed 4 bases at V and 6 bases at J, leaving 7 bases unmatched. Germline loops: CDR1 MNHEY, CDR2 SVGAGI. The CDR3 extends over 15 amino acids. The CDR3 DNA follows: TGTGCCAGCAGTTGGACAGGGAGCATTGCCGGGGAGCTGTTTTTT. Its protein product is CASSWTGSIAGELFF.

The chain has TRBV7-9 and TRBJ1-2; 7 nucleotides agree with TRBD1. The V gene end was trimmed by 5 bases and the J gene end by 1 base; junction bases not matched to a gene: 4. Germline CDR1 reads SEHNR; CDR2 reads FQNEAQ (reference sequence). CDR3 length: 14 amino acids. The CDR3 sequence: CASSRGTVNYGYTF. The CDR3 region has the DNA TGTGCCAGCAGCAGGGGGACAGTTAACTATGGCTACACCTTC.

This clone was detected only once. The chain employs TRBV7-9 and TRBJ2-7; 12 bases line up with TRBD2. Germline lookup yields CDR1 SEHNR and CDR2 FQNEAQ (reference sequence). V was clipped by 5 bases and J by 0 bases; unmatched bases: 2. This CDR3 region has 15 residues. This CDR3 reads CASSETSGGSYEQYF. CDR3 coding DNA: TGTGCCAGCAGCGAGACTAGCGGGGGCTCCTACGAGCAGTACTTC.